This T cell receptor beta chain came from a study of cytomegalovirus exposure and HLA in healthy donors. There are 15 residues in the CDR3. CDR1 and CDR2 from the germline V gene are LNHDA and SQIVND (reference sequence). With V trimmed by 6 bases and J by 4 bases, 9 bases remained unmatched. In the PCR, 60 Vbeta and 13 Jbeta primers were used. TCRdb's table, derived via immunoSEQ multiplex PCR, lists solely in-frame clones and lacks some. The data hold about 55,000 clones, with around 78% observed a single time. Sequenced sample: PBMCs. The J gene is TRBJ1-1, the V gene TRBV19; TRBD1 agrees at 9 bases. This receptor was obtained from a female donor in good health and CMV-seronegative. The CDR3 bases are TGTGCCAGTAGGATCAACAGGGGGCTGGCCACTGAAGCTTTCTTT. Its protein is CASRINRGLATEAFF. The full variable domain, in which reference TRBV19 and TRBJ1-1 provide the parts outside the CDR3, is DGGITQSPKYLFRKEGQNVTLSCEQNLNHDAMYWYRQDPGQGLRLIYYSQIVNDFQKGDIAEGYSVSREKKESFPLTVTSAQKNPTAFYLCASRINRGLATEAFFGQGTRLTVV.